The 6 T cell receptor beta chains reported below all come from one sample, sequenced in a study of vaccination effects on CD4 cells after COVID-19. For these receptors, no antigen is known. Sequencing was performed with immunoSEQ multiplex PCR; in TCRdb, only in-frame clones are kept and a portion is missing. The table includes 57,000 or so clones, around four fifths detected once. Researchers isolated CD4+ T cells once 9 to 11 days of culture had elapsed. Either the BNT162b2 or mRNA-1273 vaccine was given to participants in two doses. The sequencing used CD4+ T cells from PBMCs cultured without peptide, collected after COVID-19 vaccination. The receptors were gathered from a human donor who received a COVID-19 vaccine.

The gene calls are TRBV9 and TRBJ1-2; no firm D call. CDR1 is SGDLS and CDR2 is YYNGEE in the germline V gene. The CDR3 length is 15 residues. V lost 3 bases, J lost 7 bases, and 19 bases lay in between. CDR3 nucleotides: TGTGCCAGCAGCGCCACAACCAATACCCGAGGTGGCTACACCTTC. Translating gives CASSATTNTRGGYTF. The full variable domain, its missing parts supplied by reference TRBV9 and TRBJ1-2, is DSGVTQTPKHLITATGQRVTLRCSPRSGDLSVYWYQQSLDQGLQFLIQYYNGEERAKGNILERFSAQQFPDLHSELNLSSLELGDSALYFCASSATTNTRGGYTFGSGTRLTVV.

The rearrangement links TRBV7-2 to TRBJ1-6; no definite D call. CDR3 length equals 13 residues. Germline CDR1 is SGHTA and CDR2 is FQGNSA. Trimming stripped 1 base from V and 7 bases from J, with 5 bases between. CDR3 sequence: CASSLGLNSPLHF. The CDR3 nucleotides are TGTGCCAGCAGCTTAGGGCTCAATTCACCCCTCCACTTT.

This clone appeared a few times. The chain has TRBV3-1 (or the pseudogene TRBV3-2) and TRBJ1-6, with D unclear. The CDR3 runs to 12 residues. V dropped 1 base and J dropped 18 bases, with 13 bases sitting between them. Germline loops: CDR1 LGHDT, CDR2 YNNKEL (reference sequence). The CDR3 sequence: CASSQGKTLSHF. CDR3 nucleotide sequence: TGTGCCAGCAGCCAAGGAAAGACATTGTCCCACTTT.

For this clone: Mismatch with germline at one junction end may stem from a read error. J is TRBJ1-4 and V is TRBV30; no reliable D call. Germline CDR1 and CDR2: GTSNPN and SVGIG (reference sequence). The CDR3 length is 14 residues. The CDR3, as DNA: TGTGCCTGGAGTGTACTGACAACGAATGAAAAACTGTTTTTT. Protein: CAWSVLTTNEKLFF. Filled out from reference TRBV30 and TRBJ1-4, the complete variable domain reads SQTIHQWPATLVQPVGSPLSLECTVEGTSNPNLYWYRQAAGRGLQLLFYSVGIGQISSEVPQNLSASRPQDRQFILSSKKLLLSDSGFYLCAWSVLTTNEKLFFGSGTQLSVL.

The chain is built from TRBV5-1 and TRBJ2-7, with 10 bases matching TRBD2. The V segment lost 1 base and the J segment 2 bases; nucleotides outside the gene matches: 6. The germline gives CDR1 SGHRS, CDR2 YFSETQ. The CDR3 has 16 residues. Here the CDR3 reads CASSLSGTSVTYEQYF. CDR3 nucleotides: TGCGCCAGCAGCTTGTCCGGGACTAGCGTCACCTACGAGCAGTACTTC. Complete variable domain (other parts from reference TRBV5-1 and TRBJ2-7): KAGVTQTPRYLIKTRGQQVTLSCSPISGHRSVSWYQQTPGQGLQFLFEYFSETQRNKGNFPGRFSGRQFSNSRSEMNVSTLELGDSALYLCASSLSGTSVTYEQYFGPGTRLTVT.

In this sample, this clone turned up a few times. The chain recombines TRBV3-1 (or the pseudogene TRBV3-2) with TRBJ1-1; D gene uncertain. The CDR3 contains 15 residues. Germline V gives CDR1 LGHDT, CDR2 YNNKEL (reference sequence). V lost 2 bases and J 1 base, leaving 11 bases between the germline ends. The DNA of the CDR3 is TGTGCCAGCAGCCAAAGAAGTTGGGGGAACACTGAAGCTTTCTTT. It codes for CASSQRSWGNTEAFF.